Described below is a single TCR beta chain sequence and its context. The sample originates from a study of blood T cell repertoires in COVID-19. This CDR3 region has 15 residues. Germline V gene sequence: CDR1 ENHRY, CDR2 SYGVKD. V shed 3 bases and J shed 8 bases, with 17 bases lying between them. TCRdb's table, derived via immunoSEQ multiplex PCR, lists solely in-frame clones and lacks some. The table records under 200,000 clones, 85% to 90% of them present only once. The sequence derives from a man aged 18-30 years with active or convalescent COVID-19. The chain carries TRBV10-3 and TRBJ2-1; D possibly corresponds to TRBD2 (6 bases). Sequenced material: peripheral blood. CDR3 DNA: TGTGCCATCAGTGATAAACGGGAGTATAACGATGAGCAGTTCTTC. Its protein product is CAISDKREYNDEQFF.